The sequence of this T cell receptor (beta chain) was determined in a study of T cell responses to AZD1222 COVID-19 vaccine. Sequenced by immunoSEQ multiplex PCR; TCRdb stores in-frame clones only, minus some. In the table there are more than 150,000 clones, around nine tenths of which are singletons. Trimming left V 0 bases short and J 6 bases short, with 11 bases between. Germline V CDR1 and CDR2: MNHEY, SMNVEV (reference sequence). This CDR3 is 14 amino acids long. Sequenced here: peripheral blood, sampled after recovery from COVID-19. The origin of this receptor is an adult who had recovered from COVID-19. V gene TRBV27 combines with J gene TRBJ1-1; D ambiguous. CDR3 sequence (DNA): TGTGCCAGCAGTTTATCAAGGGTGCGGGCTGAAGCTTTCTTT. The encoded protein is CASSLSRVRAEAFF.